Listed below are T cell receptor beta chains from one sample, sequenced in a study of blood T cell repertoires in COVID-19. Sequenced by immunoSEQ multiplex PCR; TCRdb stores in-frame clones only, minus some. The table lists about 240,000 clones, roughly nine tenths of them singletons, with 6.2% in the top ten. Input material: peripheral blood. The receptors were gathered from a man aged 55 to 69 with acute or convalescent COVID-19. The CDR3 runs from the conserved cysteine through the conserved F or W. D genes are given only for firm matches. Clone sizes are given selectively: once, few, many, or a class where the clone is expanded.

D gene	clone size	V gene	J gene	CDR3 DNA	CDR3 protein
TRBD1	NA	TRBV13	TRBJ1-1	TGTGCCAGCAGCTCCAGGGACAGGCGGGGCACTGAAGCTTTCTTT	CASSSRDRRGTEAFF
NA	NA	TRBV5-1	TRBJ1-1	TGCGCCAGCAGCTTGGACGGAGACAGGCGGACTGAAGCTTTCTTT	CASSLDGDRRTEAFF
NA	NA	TRBV6-6	TRBJ1-4	TGTGCCAGCAGCTACACAGCAACTAATGAAAAACTGTTTTTT	CASSYTATNEKLFF
NA	NA	TRBV25-1	TRBJ2-2	TGTGCCAGCAGCGGGAGAGCTAACACCGGGGAGCTGTTTTTT	CASSGRANTGELFF
NA	NA	TRBV11-2	TRBJ2-5	TGTGCCAGCAGCCCTAATAGTGGGACCCAGTACTTC	CASSPNSGTQYF
NA	NA	TRBV21-1	TRBJ2-7	TGTGCCAGACCCGACGGAGGGGGCTACTCCTACGAGCAGTACTTC	CARPDGGGYSYEQYF
NA	few	TRBV3-1/TRBV3-2	TRBJ1-2	TGTGCCAGCAGCCAAGCCGGGGGAGATGGCTACACCTTC	CASSQAGGDGYTF
TRBD1	few	TRBV11-2	TRBJ2-7	TGTGCCAGCAGCCAGGGACAGGTTCCTACCTACGAGCAGTACTTC	CASSQGQVPTYEQYF
TRBD2	NA	TRBV19	TRBJ2-6	TGTGCCAGTATGGGGGGGGCTGGGGCCAACGTCCTGACTTTC	CASMGGAGANVLTF
NA	few	TRBV28	TRBJ2-1	TGTGCCAGCAGTTTAGCCAGGAATGAGCAGTTCTTC	CASSLARNEQFF
NA	once	TRBV6-6	TRBJ1-2	TGTGCCAGCAGTTACTCGAACAGTCCTAACTATGGCTACACCTTC	CASSYSNSPNYGYTF
NA	NA	TRBV21-1	TRBJ2-5	TGTGCCAGCAGCAAAAATCGGGACAGGGACGGTGAGACCCAGTACTTC	CASSKNRDRDGETQYF
NA	NA	TRBV6-5	TRBJ2-5	TGTGCCAGCAGTTACTCGGGGGCCCAAGAGACCCAGTACTTC	CASSYSGAQETQYF
TRBD1	NA	TRBV5-4	TRBJ1-2	TGTGCCAGCAGCTTGGTCAGGGGGCAGGACTATGGCTACACCTTC	CASSLVRGQDYGYTF
NA	NA	TRBV29-1	TRBJ1-2	TGCAGCGTTGCTACGTCAGGGGCATATGGCTACACCTTC	CSVATSGAYGYTF
NA	NA	TRBV30	TRBJ1-5	TGTGCCTGGAGTGTGGGAGGAGGGTATCAGCCCCAGCATTTT	CAWSVGGGYQPQHF
NA	NA	TRBV9	TRBJ1-6	TGTGCCAGCAGCGTAGATGTACAGGTTAATTCACCCCTCCACTTT	CASSVDVQVNSPLHF
TRBD1	NA	TRBV4-3	TRBJ2-1	TGCGCCAGCAGCCCCGGGACAGGGGGCTACAATGAGCAGTTCTTC	CASSPGTGGYNEQFF
NA	few	TRBV9	TRBJ2-7	TGTGCCAGCAGCCCCACCGCGGTTTACGTGGAGCAGTACTTC	CASSPTAVYVEQYF
TRBD1	NA	TRBV5-1	TRBJ2-7	TGCGCCAGCAGCCCGGGACAGGGAACGAGCGAGCAGTACTTC	CASSPGQGTSEQYF